Listed here are 4 T cell receptor beta chains from one sample, sequenced in a study of blood T cell repertoires in COVID-19. Measured with immunoSEQ multiplex PCR; TCRdb has only the in-frame clones, and not every one. The table records around 25,000 clones, around 79% of them present only once. Sequencing used peripheral blood. Source of these receptors: a man aged 80 or over with active or convalescent COVID-19.

The chain couples TRBV11-2 to TRBJ1-1; unclear D gene. The ends were cut back, 3 bases at V and 12 bases at J, with 17 bases in the middle. The CDR3 contains 13 residues. Germline V lookup: CDR1 SGHAT, CDR2 FQNNGV. The CDR3 reads CASSLSWASSTFF. As DNA, the CDR3 is TGTGCCAGCAGCTTGTCGTGGGCCTCTTCAACTTTCTTT. Full variable domain (missing parts from reference TRBV11-2 and TRBJ1-1): EAGVAQSPRYKIIEKRQSVAFWCNPISGHATLYWYQQILGQGPKLLIQFQNNGVVDDSQLPKDRFSAERLKGVDSTLKIQPAKLEDSAVYLCASSLSWASSTFFGQGTRLTVV.

The CDR3 DNA follows: TGTGCCAGCAGCTTAGCGCATGGCAGTTCCTACGAGCAGTACTTC. Its protein product is CASSLAHGSSYEQYF. V is TRBV7-6 and J is TRBJ2-7; D remains unclear. The V end lost 0 bases, the J end lost 1 base, and 10 bases lay between the germline ends. The CDR3 sequence is 15 residues long. The germline V gene has CDR1 SGHVS and CDR2 FNYEAQ.

The chain employs TRBV3-1 (or the pseudogene TRBV3-2) and TRBJ2-1; D may be TRBD2 (7 bases). The ends were cut back, 2 bases at V and 6 bases at J, with 11 bases in the middle. The CDR3 covers 14 residues. In germline, CDR1 is LGHDT, CDR2 YNNKEL (reference sequence). This CDR3 is CASSQRGGGNEQFF. The CDR3, as DNA: TGTGCCAGCAGCCAAAGGGGGGGCGGCAATGAGCAGTTCTTC.

The chain carries TRBV29-1 and TRBJ1-2, with 8 bases matching TRBD1. V trimming: 5 bases; J trimming: 3 bases; junction bases outside the gene matches: 5. The germline V gene encodes CDR1 SQVTM and CDR2 ANQGSEA. The CDR3 length is 13 residues. The CDR3 region has the DNA TGCAGCGTTTCAGGGGGCGCTTACTATGGCTACACCTTC. It is translated as CSVSGGAYYGYTF.